The clone carrying this T cell receptor (beta chain) was counted between two and nine times. The data stem from a study of tumor-infiltrating lymphocytes in primary liver carcinoma. Starting material of roughly 550 ng total RNA yielded TCR beta cDNA via a constant-region primer. Slightly modified ARM-PCR served as the procedure for the TCR beta libraries. These libraries came from three rounds of nested multiplex PCR. TCRdb reanalysed the multiplex PCR reads using MiXCR and keeps one entry per CDR3 protein. Of fewer than 400,000 distinct CDR3 sequences listed, about three fifths are singletons. Blood RNA was derived from unsorted whole blood, and germline DNA was extracted too. This receptor was identified in a woman aged 25 to 39 with primary liver carcinoma and hepatitis B virus infection. What was sequenced was peripheral blood.

CDR3 region: CASFSTGFTGELFF. Here the CDR3 DNA reads TGTGCCAGCTTCTCGACAGGGTTCACCGGGGAGCTGTTTTTT. The gene calls are TRBV28 and TRBJ2-2; 7 nucleotides agree with TRBD1. The germline V gene encodes CDR1 MDHEN and CDR2 SYDVKM. The length of the CDR3 is 14 residues. Losses at the gene ends were 8 bases for V and 4 bases for J; bases not matched to a gene: 7.